Given below is one TCR beta chain in context. Libraries were prepared by immunoSEQ multiplex PCR; TCRdb keeps only in-frame clonotypes and omits some of them. Here the sample spans around 100,000 clones, 91% being singletons. V shed 5 bases and J shed 3 bases, with 27 bases lying between them. Per germline, CDR1 SGHNT and CDR2 YYREEE (reference sequence). The CDR3 spans 18 residues. The data derive from a study of blood T cell repertoires in COVID-19. The sample comprised peripheral blood. This clonotype was sampled from a human donor with active COVID-19. The donor label of this sample is uncertain. The rearrangement links TRBV5-4 to TRBJ2-7; the D gene is possibly TRBD1 (8 bases). In DNA, the CDR3 is TGTGCCAGCAGTCCGGGCCGGACAGGGCGGGGGACCAACTACGAGCAGTACTTC. This translates into CASSPGRTGRGTNYEQYF. Complete variable domain (other parts from reference TRBV5-4 and TRBJ2-7): ETGVTQSPTHLIKTRGQQVTLRCSSQSGHNTVSWYQQALGQGPQFIFQYYREEENGRGNFPPRFSGLQFPNYSSELNVNALELDDSALYLCASSPGRTGRGTNYEQYFGPGTRLTVT.